This T cell receptor beta chain was profiled in a study of cytomegalovirus exposure and HLA in healthy donors. Across the whole study: An analysis done earlier identified 95 million to 140 million unique TCR beta sequences from approximately 170 million T cells.

The PCR ran on 60 Vbeta and 13 Jbeta primers. Measured with immunoSEQ multiplex PCR; TCRdb has only the in-frame clones, and not every one. The table has about 92,000 clones, 60% to 85% seen once. Regarding this clone: What it recognizes is unknown.

The V gene lost 7 bases and the J gene lost 1 base, with 16 bases spanning the gap. Germline CDR1 reads MDHEN; CDR2 reads SYDVKM. CDR3 length: 16 amino acids. Study-level findings and limits: It has been reported that TCR beta sequences accurately predicted the HLA-A and HLA-B alleles of most subjects. Follow-up analysis later connected one missense variant in DCLRE1C with trimming of TCR beta V- and J-genes. TCR beta chains numbering 150 to 200 were designated cytomegalovirus-associated.

The sequenced material came from PBMCs. The chain uses TRBV28 and TRBJ2-2; D uncertain. The source of this sequence is a man between 50 and 59 years old in good health and CMV-seropositive. CDR3 in amino acids: CASIPRSLMNTGELFF. The CDR3 DNA reads TGTGCCAGCATTCCTAGGAGCCTAATGAACACCGGGGAGCTGTTTTTT.